The 5 T cell receptor beta chains given below trace back to one sample, sequenced in a study of T cell repertoires in cytomegalovirus infection. Their recognized antigens are unknown. Using its own MiXCR run on the reads, TCRdb lists one record per CDR3 protein. The repertoire holds hundreds of thousands of distinct CDR3 sequences, under 45% seen once, with about 41% in the top ten. Material: cultured PBMCs, obtained from culture after CMV antigen stimulation. These receptor sequences come from a human donor in good health (CMV status not recorded). Some clones in this sample may be carry-over from other donors' samples.

The V and J genes are TRBV6-1 and TRBJ1-3; D uncertain. The CDR3 runs to 15 residues. V lost 4 bases to trimming and J lost 0 bases, with 10 bases between them. Germline CDR1 MNHNS, CDR2 SASEGT. CDR3 amino acids: CASSGAGSSGNTIYF. CDR3 sequence (DNA): TGTGCCAGCAGTGGGGCGGGAAGCTCTGGAAACACCATATATTTT.

This chain joins TRBV3-1 and TRBJ2-1; D is uncertain. CDR3 size: 11 residues. Germline CDR1 is LGHDT and CDR2 is YNNKEL (reference sequence). Trimming took 4 bases from V and 8 from J, leaving 6 bases between them. CDR3 in DNA: TGTGCCAGCAGCCTGGGCCATGAGCAGTTCTTC. It yields the protein CASSLGHEQFF.

This clonotype was counted between two and nine times. The chain carries TRBV6-2 or TRBV6-3 and TRBJ2-5, with TRBD1 identical over 9 bases. This CDR3 comprises 14 residues. Trimming removed 6 bases from V and 2 bases from J; junction bases left unmatched: 4. The V gene's germline CDR1 is MNHEY and CDR2 SVGEGT. CDR3 in amino acids: CASRIDRGQETQYF. The CDR3 coding sequence is TGTGCCAGCAGGATCGACAGGGGGCAAGAGACCCAGTACTTC.

This chain connects TRBV29-1 to TRBJ1-1; 9 positions match TRBD1. CDR3 size: 14 residues. Germline V gene sequence: CDR1 SQVTM, CDR2 ANQGSEA. J lost 4 bases, V lost 5 bases, and 8 bases had no gene match. The CDR3 DNA sequence: TGCAGCGTTCGGGCCGCGGGACAGGGCACTGAAGCTTTCTTT. Its protein product is CSVRAAGQGTEAFF.

This chain uses TRBV5-5 with TRBJ2-1; no firm D call. The CDR3 loop spans 13 amino acids. Trimming took off 1 base at V and 6 bases at J, with 8 bases between the two ends. Germline values: CDR1 SGHKS, CDR2 YYEKEE (reference sequence). DNA of the CDR3: TGTGCCAGCAGCTTGCGTGCGTTCAATGAGCAGTTCTTC. It codes for CASSLRAFNEQFF.